One TCR beta chain is described in this entry. It has no known antigen specificity. It has no much larger one-base neighbor in the sample; base qualities were not kept. The sample belongs to a study of shared clonotypes between healthy human individuals (dated by TCRdb to the early 2020s). Describing the broader study: A couple of women and three men aged 18 to 49 years were included in the cohort. Between about 0.8 and 9 billion PBMCs per donor were obtained by leukapheresis. To estimate repertoire size and how much clonotypes are shared between individuals, the study performed deep sequencing of blood TCR repertoires from about five healthy adults. For each donor, three plates each were used for CD4 naive and CD4 memory, two plates were used for CD8 naive, and one plate was used for CD8 memory. Different laboratories and diverse techniques were used to prepare libraries and sequence TCR repertoires, to increase sequencing depth and limit assay-specific biases. Overall study results and their limits: Higher generation probabilities were observed for clonotypes shared by all four sorted-subset donors than for non-shared clonotypes. The genetic and exposure-history diversity represented was limited by the small number of donors. Larger estimated clonotype richness was generally found for naive subsets than for memory subsets. Sampling was restricted to blood, and TCR repertoires in tissues likely differ from the TCR repertoires found in blood. Incomplete sequencing was indicated by rarefaction of sorted-subset datasets, despite the large sequencing depth. Sharing across four donors was observed for around 5% of naive CD4, over 3% of naive CD8, 2.3% of memory CD4, and about 0.4% of memory CD8 clonotypes. Pairwise subsampling led to the expectation that sequencing depth would affect the degree of clonotype sharing among donors.

Healthy HIV-negative adults with no recently reported acute infections or vaccinations were included as donors. All donors were Caucasian adults living in Nashville, Tennessee, USA. CD4+ T cells were enriched through magnetic negative selection, after which naive cells were positively selected on CD45RA and the remaining negative fraction served as the memory subset. Blood was collected by leukapheresis, and PBMCs were isolated by Ficoll-Histopaque density gradient centrifugation and then cryopreserved in liquid nitrogen vapor phase. Purity and quantity of every magnetically sorted T cell population were checked by analytical flow cytometry. Genomic DNA was isolated from each sorted fraction and quantified by UV absorbance on a Nanodrop 2000c. TCR CDR3 regions were amplified from genomic DNA by multiplex PCR using the deep immunoSEQ assay. Extracted genomic DNA from each cell subset was spread evenly across all wells of several immunoSEQ 96-well plates, with each plate serving as a replicate. For sorted subsets, roughly 190 ng of genomic DNA, equivalent to some 30,000 T cell genomes, went into each replicate PCR. Purified libraries were measured with a Qubit 3.0 fluorometer, size-checked on a Bioanalyzer 2100, and measured again with the KAPA Library Quantification kit. A separate single-read 150-cycle Illumina NextSeq 550 flow cell was used to sequence each immunoSEQ 96-well plate. The original pipeline was this. Because the immunoSEQ output held only junctional sequences and lacked quality scores, the filtering could not match the filtering applied to full-length reads. To assign V/J genes and CDR3, sequences were annotated using PyIR, a Python wrapper for IgBLAST v1.9, with IMGT germline references. Any read was removed if the V/J assignment was weak (E-value above 1e-6), the CDR3 was missing, or the read contained stop codons, out-of-frame junctions, or ambiguous translated residues. V3J clonotypes were defined by identical inferred V gene, J gene, and CDR3 amino acid sequence. Percentage overlap between repertoires was calculated by dividing the number of shared unique clonotypes by the size of the smaller repertoire. Repertoire richness was assessed with RTK rarefaction, the Chao1 estimator, and Recon v2.1 estimates of unobserved clonotypes. Generation probabilities were computed with OLGA for all TCRbeta clonotypes obtained by the gDNA method from several donors. As stored in TCRdb, this immuneACCESS dataset retains in-frame rearrangements with V and J assigned. A fraction of the clones does not appear; measured against another copy, unresolved V genes explain less than half of the discrepancy, and the remainder lacks a known reason. V, J and clone size derive from that table, while D and trimming were established from the DNA sequence. The sample table holds over 2 million clones, of which roughly 90% were seen once. Jointly, the top ten make up 0.37% of the sample.

Sequenced sample: naive CD4+ T cells from PBMCs. The sample's cell subset or site label is to be understood as: CD45RA+ positively selected. The TCR comes from a man between 18 and 35 years old in good health. Some clones in this sample may be carry-over from other donors' samples.

The bases read TGTGCCAGTAGTATAGAGCATCTGAACACTGAAGCTTTCTTT. This yields the protein CASSIEHLNTEAFF. The rearranged chain carries TRBV19 and TRBJ1-1, with the D gene not confidently named. Its CDR3 holds 14 amino acids, cysteine through phenylalanine. The CDR3 DNA has 42 bases and is translated from base 1. CDR1 and CDR2 (LNHDA, SQIVND) derive from the germline V gene (reference sequence). The germline ends are 5 bases apart after V is trimmed by 0 bases and J by 0 bases. The CDR3, completed at both ends by the reference TRBV19 and TRBJ1-1 genes, gives the full variable domain DGGITQSPKYLFRKEGQNVTLSCEQNLNHDAMYWYRQDPGQGLRLIYYSQIVNDFQKGDIAEGYSVSREKKESFPLTVTSAQKNPTAFYLCASSIEHLNTEAFFGQGTRLTVV.